Listed here are 23 T cell receptor beta chains from one sample, sequenced in a study of T cells in Graves' hyperthyroidism and ophthalmopathy. RNA transcripts gave rise to amplified TCR beta CDR3 regions. With the HTBI primer set, the TCR CDR3 went through a first round of RT-PCR. TCRdb re-analysed the multiplex PCR reads in MiXCR, keeping a single row per CDR3 protein. The sample consists of approximately 710,000 distinct CDR3 sequences, 15% to 20% of them appearing once. The sample consisted of blood. The receptors were sampled from a man between 50 and 59 years old with Graves' hyperthyroidism.

This clonotype came up many times. This chain joins TRBV11-2 and TRBJ2-7; TRBD1 is a possible D gene (6 bases). This CDR3 contains 15 residues. CDR1 and CDR2 (germline): SGHAT, FQNNGV. V lost 5 bases, J lost 2 bases, and 16 bases lay in between. The CDR3 DNA reads as TGTGCCAGCAGCCGGTACCCACAGGGCCCCTACGAGCAGTACTTC. Its protein is CASSRYPQGPYEQYF.

The V call is TRBV4-1, the J call TRBJ2-3, with 7 bases lining up with TRBD2. Germline values: CDR1 MGHRA, CDR2 YSYEKL. V lost 1 base and J lost 4; bases outside the gene matches: 8. This CDR3 region has 16 residues. The CDR3 DNA reads TGCGCCAGCAGCCAAGTCGGCGGGAGAGGAGCAGATACGCAGTATTTT. This translates into CASSQVGGRGADTQYF.

As concerns this clonotype: A much bigger clone sits one base away, suggesting this may be a read error. In DNA, the CDR3 is TGTGCCAGCAGTTACTCCCACACTGAATCTTTCTTT. Protein: CASSYSHTESFF. The rearrangement links TRBV6-2 or TRBV6-3 to TRBJ1-1; D gene ambiguous. Germline V gene data show CDR1 as MNHEY and CDR2 as SVGEGT. CDR3 length: 12 amino acids.

There are many counts of this clonotype. The gene calls are TRBV10-3 and TRBJ2-2; 7 bases map to TRBD2. The ends lost 6 bases at V and 4 bases at J; junction bases unmatched: 5. This CDR3 is built from 14 residues. Germline CDR1 is ENHRY and CDR2 is SYGVKD. The CDR3 here is CAIRAGEGTGELFF. In nucleotides, the CDR3 is TGTGCCATCAGGGCGGGAGAGGGCACCGGGGAGCTGTTTTTT.

This clonotype has more than one count but fewer than ten. Being one base from a much bigger clone, this may be a read error. The gene calls are TRBV24-1 and TRBJ2-2; 10 positions agree with TRBD2. Germline-derived CDR1 and CDR2 are KGHDR and SFDVKD. The CDR3 extends over 18 amino acids. The CDR3 DNA follows: TGTGCCACCAGTGGGCCTAGCGGGAGTCGGTCGAACACCGGGGAGCTGTCTTTT. Protein product: CATSGPSGSRSNTGELSF.

About this clonotype itself: At one end, the junction sequence differs from germline, possibly due to a read error. The chain couples TRBV10-3 to TRBJ1-4; 8 bases line up with TRBD1. Germline CDR1 ENHRY, CDR2 SYGVKD. The CDR3 has 13 residues. CDR3 in DNA: TGTGCCATCAGACAACAGGGGGATGAAGAACTGTTTTTT. Translating it yields CAIRQQGDEELFF.

This chain uses TRBV20-1 with TRBJ2-1; the D is unclear. The CDR3 has 14 amino acids. Germline CDR1 is DFQATT and CDR2 is SNEGSKA (reference sequence). Trimming removed 0 bases from V and 9 bases from J, with 15 bases in between. This CDR3 reads CSARETNPYVEQFF. CDR3 coding DNA: TGCAGTGCTAGAGAAACTAACCCCTATGTTGAGCAGTTCTTC.

This clonotype occurred many times. The V call is TRBV28, the J call TRBJ1-5, with TRBD1 matching over 7 bases. Losses at the gene ends were 6 bases for V and 10 bases for J; bases not matched to a gene: 12. Looked up from germline, CDR1 is MDHEN and CDR2 is SYDVKM. CDR3 length equals 14 residues. CDR3 DNA: TGTGCCAGCAGCCAATTAAAGACAGGGAATCCCCAGCATTTT. Translating it yields CASSQLKTGNPQHF.

This clonotype was recorded many times. The chain recombines TRBV20-1 with TRBJ1-6; the D is unclear. Germline V gene data show CDR1 as DFQATT and CDR2 as SNEGSKA (reference sequence). The CDR3 has 14 residues. The ends were cut back, 1 base at V and 3 bases at J, with 7 bases in the middle. CDR3 protein: CSARADSYNSPLHF. CDR3 DNA: TGCAGTGCTAGAGCGGATAGCTATAATTCACCCCTCCACTTT.

The chain recombines TRBV6-1 with TRBJ2-3, with 11 bases matching TRBD2. Trimming at V came to 7 bases and at J to 2 bases, leaving 5 bases not matched to a gene. The CDR3 contains 15 residues. Per the germline V gene, CDR1 is MNHNS and CDR2 is SASEGT. As DNA, the CDR3 is TGTGCCAGCATAGCGGGAGGGCCCCTCACAGATACGCAGTATTTT. Its protein product is CASIAGGPLTDTQYF.

In this sample, this clonotype turned up many times. J is TRBJ2-1 and V is TRBV24-1; a possible D gene is TRBD2 (5 bases). V lost 1 base to trimming and J lost 0 bases, with 9 bases between them. This CDR3 comprises 16 residues. From germline, CDR1 is KGHDR and CDR2 SFDVKD. Written as DNA, the CDR3 is TGTGCCACCAGTGATTTTAAAGCGGACTCCTACAATGAGCAGTTCTTC. It encodes CATSDFKADSYNEQFF.

In its sample, this clonotype was seen many times. CDR3 in DNA: TGTGCCAGCAACCCGGGACAGGCTAACACTGAAGCTTTCTTT. Amino acids: CASNPGQANTEAFF. The gene calls are TRBV2 and TRBJ1-1, with 8 bases identical to TRBD1. Trimming removed 7 bases from V and 2 bases from J; junction bases left unmatched: 6. The CDR3 runs to 14 residues. Germline V gene data show CDR1 as SNHLY and CDR2 as FYNNEI.

Comment on this clonotype: Just one base apart from a much larger clone, this may be a read error. The rearrangement links TRBV7-2 to TRBJ2-3; 12 bases are shared with TRBD2. The CDR3 has 18 residues. Germline loops: CDR1 SGHTA, CDR2 FQGNSA. The J segment lost 3 bases and the V segment lost 5 bases, leaving 12 bases of the junction unmatched. The CDR3, as DNA: TGTGCCAGCAGCCCACGATTCGGACTAGCGGGAATAACAGATACGCAGTATTTT. The encoded protein is CASSPRFGLAGITDTQYF.

V and J are TRBV13 and TRBJ2-7; no firm D call. The ends were cut back, 0 bases at V and 2 bases at J, with 14 bases in the middle. The CDR3 runs to 16 residues. Germline CDR1 reads PRHDT; CDR2 reads FYEKMQ (reference sequence). CDR3 nucleotides: TGTGCCAGCAGCTTAGGCCGCAAGGACCCTACCTACGAGCAGTACTTC. Translated: CASSLGRKDPTYEQYF.

This clonotype came up a few times. The chain has TRBV28 and TRBJ1-4; D is undetermined. This CDR3 spans 14 amino acids. Germline CDR1 MDHEN, CDR2 SYDVKM. V was clipped by 6 bases and J by 5 bases, with 13 bases between them. The CDR3 loop is CASSPWQQNEKLFF. In nucleotides, the CDR3 is TGTGCCAGCAGCCCGTGGCAGCAAAATGAAAAACTGTTTTTT.

This clonotype was recorded once. The chain combines TRBV4-3 with TRBJ2-7, with no clear D. CDR1 is LGHNA, CDR2 YSLEER, per germline. Trimming left V 0 bases short and J 7 bases short, with 13 bases between. The CDR3 runs 14 residues. DNA of the CDR3: TGCGCCAGCAGCCAAGAGCTGTCGGTTTATGAGCAGTACTTC. Its translation is CASSQELSVYEQYF.

The chain employs TRBV20-1 and TRBJ2-7, with D perhaps TRBD1 (5 bases). There are 15 residues in the CDR3. Germline CDR1 and CDR2: DFQATT and SNEGSKA (reference sequence). With 0 bases removed from V and 0 bases from J, the gap between germline ends came to 12 bases. CDR3 protein: CSARDPTGDSYEQYF. The CDR3 DNA is TGCAGTGCTAGAGATCCAACAGGAGACTCCTACGAGCAGTACTTC.

Turning to this clonotype: Being one base from a much bigger clone, this may be a read error. This chain uses TRBV9 with TRBJ2-5; D might be TRBD2 (7 bases). From germline, CDR1 is SGDLS and CDR2 YYNGEE. Trimming stripped 4 bases from V and 7 bases from J, with 20 bases between. This CDR3 spans 15 amino acids. Here the CDR3 reads CASSQGLAVVGTQYF. The CDR3 DNA sequence: TGTGCCAGCAGCCAGGGGCTAGCGGTCGTAGGGACCCAGTACTTC.

A remark on this clonotype: Mismatch with germline at one junction end may stem from a read error. This chain joins TRBV11-3 and TRBJ2-4; the match to TRBD1 covers 8 bases. The CDR3 sequence is 19 residues long. Germline CDR1 reads SGHNT; CDR2 reads YENEEA. This chain's CDR3 is CASSPDRVRDRMSKIIQYF. CDR3 DNA: TGTGCCAGCAGCCCGGATCGGGTACGGGACAGGATGTCCAAAATCATTCAGTACTTC. The entire variable domain, with the rest obtained from reference TRBV11-3 and TRBJ2-4, is as follows: EAGVVQSPRYKIIEKKQPVAFWCNPISGHNTLYWYLQNLGQGPELLIRYENEEAVDDSQLPKDRFSAERLKGVDSTLKIQPAELGDSAVYLCASSPDRVRDRMSKIIQYFGAGTRLSVL.

The rearrangement uses TRBV11-3 and TRBJ1-4, with D hard to call. Germline-derived CDR1 and CDR2 are SGHNT and YENEEA. V was trimmed by 2 bases and J by 2 bases, leaving 9 bases between them. This CDR3 spans 15 amino acids. CDR3 region: CASSLTYTTNEKLFF. Here the CDR3 DNA reads TGTGCCAGCAGCTTAACCTATACTACTAATGAAAAACTGTTTTTT.

This clonotype was detected a few times. The chain uses TRBV11-3 and TRBJ1-4; tentatively, D is TRBD1 (5 bases). CDR3 length: 16 amino acids. Trimming shortened V by 3 bases and J by 6 bases, and 17 bases separated the two germline ends. Germline values: CDR1 SGHNT, CDR2 YENEEA. The CDR3 nucleotides read TGTGCCAGCAGCTTGGGTGAAGGAGGGGAAGATGAAAAACTGTTTTTT. Its translation: CASSLGEGGEDEKLFF.

This clonotype has only a few counts. The genes are TRBV29-1 and TRBJ1-2; D is uncertain. CDR3 length: 12 amino acids. The V gene's germline CDR1 is SQVTM and CDR2 ANQGSEA. Trimming shortened V by 0 bases and J by 5 bases, and 7 bases separated the two germline ends. CDR3 region: CSVEDGWYGYTF. The CDR3, as DNA: TGCAGCGTTGAAGATGGGTGGTATGGCTACACCTTC.

The table lists this clonotype with many counts. This chain uses TRBV28 with TRBJ1-1; D call uncertain. CDR3 length: 12 residues. Germline CDR1 MDHEN, CDR2 SYDVKM. V was shortened by 3 bases and J by 4 bases, with 6 bases between the two germline ends. Here the CDR3 reads CASSFGSTEAFF. The CDR3 DNA follows: TGTGCCAGCAGTTTTGGGAGCACTGAAGCTTTCTTT.